This T cell receptor beta chain comes out of a study of blood T cell repertoires in COVID-19. Study summary: In each case, the material was cDNA or gDNA derived from T cells, B-cell-depleted T cells, or PBMCs.

As originally analysed: Amplification of reference gene primers provided the estimated nucleated cell counts. Only in-frame clones appear in the TCRdb table, and some are missing; sequencing was by immunoSEQ multiplex PCR. The DNA gave D and trimming, while V, J and clone size come from that table. The repertoire holds 150,000 to 200,000 clones, with 92% as singletons. CDR1 and CDR2 (germline): LNHDA, SQIVND (reference sequence). The length of the CDR3 is 17 residues. V was pared by 5 bases and J by 4 bases, with 7 bases of the junction left unmatched. Sequences were obtained from peripheral blood. The sequence was obtained from a man younger than 40 with COVID-19, enrolled during active disease. The chain is built from TRBV19 and TRBJ2-6; 11 positions match TRBD1. CDR3 residues: CASSAGQGAGGANVLTF. The CDR3 DNA is TGTGCCAGTAGTGCAGGACAGGGGGCAGGAGGGGCCAACGTCCTGACTTTC. Combining the CDR3 with reference TRBV19 and TRBJ2-6 gives the whole variable domain DGGITQSPKYLFRKEGQNVTLSCEQNLNHDAMYWYRQDPGQGLRLIYYSQIVNDFQKGDIAEGYSVSREKKESFPLTVTSAQKNPTAFYLCASSAGQGAGGANVLTFGAGSRLTVL.